Listed below are T cell receptor beta chains from one sample, sequenced in a study of T cell responses to AZD1222 COVID-19 vaccine. Using immunoSEQ multiplex PCR, the repertoire was profiled, and TCRdb retains in-frame clones only, with some absent. The profile shows 95,000 to 100,000 clones, approximately 89% of them singletons. The specimen comprised peripheral blood, sampled 28 days after the second AZD1222 dose. Receptors originate from an adult who received the AZD1222 COVID-19 vaccine. Each CDR3 is given with its conserved first and last residue. D genes are given only for firm matches. Some rows have no size entry. The others give once, few or many, or a class for an expanded clone.

V	size	length	D	J	CDR3	DNA
TRBV27	.	14	.	TRBJ1-1	CASSRGTGNTEAFF	TGTGCCAGCAGCCGAGGGACGGGGAACACTGAAGCTTTCTTT
TRBV2	.	14	.	TRBJ1-2	CASSGQGISYGYTF	TGTGCCAGCAGTGGGCAGGGGATTAGCTATGGCTACACCTTC
TRBV24-1	.	15	.	TRBJ2-3	CATSDRQDTLRAQYF	TGTGCCACCAGTGATCGCCAGGACACCCTCCGGGCGCAGTATTTT
TRBV5-1	.	14	TRBD1	TRBJ2-5	CASSPETGQETQYF	TGCGCCAGCAGCCCAGAGACAGGGCAAGAGACCCAGTACTTC
TRBV7-9	.	13	.	TRBJ2-7	CASSFPGSDEQYF	TGTGCCAGCAGCTTCCCTGGGAGCGACGAGCAGTACTTC
TRBV5-8	.	12	.	TRBJ1-4	CASTDGREKLFF	TGTGCCAGCACCGACGGGAGGGAAAAACTGTTTTTT
TRBV2	.	14	TRBD2	TRBJ2-7	CASSDVSGSGEQYF	TGTGCCAGCAGTGACGTGAGCGGGAGCGGCGAGCAGTACTTC
TRBV19	few	14	.	TRBJ1-3	CASSIGQAVDTIYF	TGTGCCAGTAGTATAGGCCAGGCCGTGGACACCATATATTTT
TRBV3-1/TRBV3-2	.	14	.	TRBJ2-7	CASSQDILRYEQYF	TGTGCCAGCAGCCAAGACATCCTCAGGTACGAGCAGTACTTC
TRBV27	few	15	.	TRBJ1-1	CASSLPPGAGTEAFF	TGTGCCAGCAGTTTGCCACCGGGGGCGGGCACTGAAGCTTTCTTT
TRBV3-1/TRBV3-2	.	15	.	TRBJ2-1	CASSLRDQAYNEQFF	TGTGCCAGCAGCCTCCGGGACCAGGCCTACAATGAGCAGTTCTTC
TRBV10-3	.	16	.	TRBJ1-5	CAISEPGQKGNQPQHF	TGTGCCATCAGTGAGCCCGGACAGAAAGGCAATCAGCCCCAGCATTTT
TRBV28	.	15	TRBD1	TRBJ1-1	CASSRPDRVNTEAFF	TGTGCCAGCAGTCGCCCCGACAGGGTGAACACTGAAGCTTTCTTT
TRBV7-2	few	14	.	TRBJ1-2	CASSPGQGPYGYTF	TGTGCCAGCAGCCCCGGGCAGGGACCTTATGGCTACACCTTC
TRBV7-2	.	14	TRBD1	TRBJ2-7	CASKNRDRGYEQYF	TGTGCCAGCAAAAACCGGGACAGGGGTTACGAGCAGTACTTC
TRBV27	once	15	.	TRBJ2-1	CASSPSTGYYNEQFF	TGTGCCAGCAGTCCCTCTACAGGTTATTACAATGAGCAGTTCTTC
TRBV29-1	.	11	.	TRBJ1-1	CSVVAAHEAFF	TGCAGCGTTGTGGCAGCCCACGAAGCTTTCTTT
TRBV25-1	.	13	TRBD1	TRBJ1-1	CASTRQGRTEAFF	TGTGCCAGCACCAGACAGGGAAGGACTGAAGCTTTCTTT
TRBV20-1	.	11	.	TRBJ1-1	CSASAGTEAFF	TGCAGTGCTAGCGCAGGGACTGAAGCTTTCTTT
TRBV24-1	.	15	TRBD2	TRBJ2-1	CATSDPGLAIDEQFF	TGTGCCACCAGTGACCCGGGACTAGCGATAGATGAGCAGTTCTTC
TRBV6-5	.	13	.	TRBJ1-2	CASTSMRGGGYTF	TGTGCCAGCACCAGCATGAGGGGCGGGGGCTACACCTTC
TRBV29-1	once	13	.	TRBJ1-5	CSASEGSNQPQHF	TGCAGCGCCTCTGAGGGCAGCAATCAGCCCCAGCATTTT
TRBV28	.	15	.	TRBJ1-4	CASSPDPGRNEKLFF	TGTGCCAGCAGTCCAGACCCGGGTCGTAATGAAAAACTGTTTTTT
TRBV5-1	.	15	.	TRBJ2-3	CASSRTGTYTDTQYF	TGCGCCAGCAGCCGGACGGGGACTTACACAGATACGCAGTATTTT
TRBV5-1	.	17	.	TRBJ1-2	CASSLGAWGGVHDGYTF	TGCGCCAGCAGCTTGGGGGCTTGGGGTGGGGTCCACGATGGCTACACCTTC
TRBV5-1	.	16	TRBD1	TRBJ2-5	CASSLLGQGAGETQYF	TGCGCCAGCAGCTTGTTAGGACAGGGGGCTGGAGAGACCCAGTACTTC
TRBV5-5	.	17	.	TRBJ1-6	CASSLVSAGVRSSPLHF	TGTGCCAGCAGCTTGGTATCGGCGGGAGTTCGATCTTCACCCCTCCACTTT
TRBV20-1	.	11	.	TRBJ1-1	CSTSGNTEAFF	TGCAGTACCTCGGGGAACACTGAAGCTTTCTTT
TRBV19	.	14	.	TRBJ1-5	CASSLLGSNQPQHF	TGTGCCAGTAGCCTACTTGGGAGCAATCAGCCCCAGCATTTT
TRBV6-5	.	11	.	TRBJ2-7	CASSSRYEQYF	TGTGCCAGCAGTTCTCGCTACGAGCAGTACTTC
TRBV4-3	once	13	.	TRBJ2-3	CASSQWNTDTQYF	TGCGCCAGCAGCCAATGGAACACAGATACGCAGTATTTT
TRBV30	.	10	.	TRBJ1-2	CACDSDGYTF	TGTGCCTGCGACAGCGATGGCTACACCTTC
TRBV19	.	14	.	TRBJ2-2	CASSAGLNTGELFF	TGTGCCAGTAGTGCAGGGCTTAACACCGGGGAGCTGTTTTTT
TRBV6-1	once	11	.	TRBJ2-7	CASSEFYEQYF	TGTGCCAGCAGTGAATTCTACGAGCAGTACTTC
TRBV28	.	14	.	TRBJ1-2	CASIPQGPNYGYTF	TGTGCCAGCATTCCCCAGGGCCCTAACTATGGCTACACCTTC